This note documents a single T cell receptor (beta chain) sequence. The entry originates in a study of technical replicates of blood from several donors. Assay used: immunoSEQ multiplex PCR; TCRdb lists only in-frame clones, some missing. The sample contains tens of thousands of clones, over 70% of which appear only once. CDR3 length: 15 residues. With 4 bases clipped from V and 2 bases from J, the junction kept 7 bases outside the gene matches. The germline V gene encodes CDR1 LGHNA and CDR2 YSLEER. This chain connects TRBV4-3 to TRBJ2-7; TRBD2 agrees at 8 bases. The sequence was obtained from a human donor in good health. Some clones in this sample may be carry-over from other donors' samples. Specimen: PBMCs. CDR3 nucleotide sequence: TGCGCCAGCAGCCGACAAACTAGCGGTCCCTACGAGCAGTACTTC. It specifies CASSRQTSGPYEQYF.